This TCR beta chain was found in a study of siplizumab effects on memory and regulatory T cells (dated by TCRdb to between 2018 and 2020). About the full investigation: The study examined how the anti-CD2 antibody siplizumab affects alloreactive T-cell subsets in allogeneic mixed lymphocyte reactions built from human PBMCs. Study-wide conclusions, independent of this receptor: A naive or memory phenotype could not be assigned to roughly 75-96% of proliferating CD4+ or CD8+ clones. Sequences below about 10^-5 frequency were poorly captured, so only a minor fraction of alloreactive clones could be mapped to unstimulated subsets. Among mappable alloreactive CD4+ clones, the Treg-derived fraction averaged approximately 63% with siplizumab versus roughly 25% in control reactions. Unstimulated naive T cells appeared more diverse than memory T cells, and naive cells seemed to contribute substantially to the alloresponse. The cumulative frequency of alloreactive sequences that could be traced back to unstimulated CD4+ memory T cells was significantly reduced by siplizumab. Whether proliferating Tregs from siplizumab cultures were suppressive was not functionally confirmed.

The cysteine opens and the phenylalanine closes a CDR3 of 16 amino acids. The entry retains the CDR3 DNA only, 48 bases that are in frame from base 1. V is cut by 0 bases and J by 1 base, and the space between the germline ends is 12 bases. Taken from the germline V gene, the CDR1 and CDR2 loops are MNHEY and SVGAGI. Sorted unstimulated T cells and proliferating T cells recovered from mixed lymphocyte reactions were subjected to TCRbeta CDR3 sequencing. Fresh whole blood from over eight HLA-typed healthy donors served as the source for isolating PBMCs. Worth noting for this clone: It lacks a known antigen. Per-nucleotide qualities are absent, and no much larger clonotype sits a single base away.

To prepare the library, the immunoSEQ multiplex PCR assay was applied. About 10^5 TCR templates per sample were assayed by the deep sequencing platform. Genomic DNA extracted from sorted T cells was used for TCRbeta CDR3 sequencing. The source study handled its data this way. The R programming language was used for clonal analysis of TCRbeta CDR3 data. Comparing unstimulated samples against CFSE-low samples taken after the reaction was how alloreactive CD4+ and CD8+ clones were defined. Regulatory or non-regulatory origin of alloreactive CD4+ clones was assigned by matching sequences to the sorted unstimulated Treg and non-Treg repertoires. TCRdb stores this immuneACCESS table with in-frame sequences only. Part of the clones is absent; in the studies checked, under half of the shortfall reflects unresolved V genes, and no reason is known for the rest. D and trimming come from the DNA, and the V and J calls and clone size come from that table. The sample table holds 100,000 to 120,000 clones, of which around nine tenths were seen once. The top ten hold under 1.5% of the sample.

Specimen: CD4+ T cells sorted from blood. This TCR came from a human donor in good health. The rearranged segments are TRBV6-5 and TRBJ2-5; no D gene is confidently identified. The sequence in DNA is TGTGCCAGCAGTTACTCGATCGCACGTGCCCAAGAGACCCAGTACTTC. It translates to CASSYSIARAQETQYF.